This T cell receptor (beta chain) was profiled in a study of blood T cell repertoires in COVID-19. CDR1 SGHRS and CDR2 YFSETQ come from the germline V gene. V lost 1 base, J lost 7 bases, and 7 bases stayed unmatched. This CDR3 region has 15 residues. Assay: immunoSEQ multiplex PCR; the TCRdb copy retains only in-frame clones and omits some. The sample lists 200,000 to 250,000 clones; 70% to 90% were seen once. The TCR was taken from a man younger than 45 who had recovered from COVID-19. The chain joins TRBV5-1 to TRBJ2-1, with 8 positions matching TRBD1. The source material was PBMCs or T cells enriched from blood (not recorded which). Here the CDR3 reads CASSLQGAHGNEQFF. CDR3 DNA: TGCGCCAGCAGCTTGCAGGGGGCTCATGGGAATGAGCAGTTCTTC.